The 15 T cell receptor beta chains in this list originate from one sample, sequenced in a study of T cell repertoires in cytomegalovirus infection. In TCRdb, the reads were re-called with MiXCR into one record per CDR3 protein. The profile shows about 530,000 distinct CDR3 sequences, 26% of them singletons. Sequencing input: PBMCs. The source is a human donor in good health (CMV status not recorded). Some clones in this sample may be carry-over from other donors' samples.

This clonotype showed up many times. The gene calls are TRBV7-8 and TRBJ2-7; 10 nucleotides align to TRBD1. The CDR3 has 14 amino acids. Germline CDR1 and CDR2: SGHVS and FQNEAQ. V gave up 3 bases and J gave up 7 bases; unmatched junction bases: 6. CDR3 DNA: TGTGCCAGCAGCTTGGGGACAGGGGCTGGAGAGCAGTACGTC. This sequence encodes CASSLGTGAGEQYV.

CDR3 DNA sequence: TGTGCCAACGTAATGGCTGGGGCCAACGTCCTGACTTTC. This translates into CANVMAGANVLTF. The genes are TRBV25-1 and TRBJ2-6; D unclear. The germline V gene encodes CDR1 MGHDK and CDR2 SYGVNS. This CDR3 has 13 residues. V was shortened by 10 bases and J by 2 bases, with 9 bases between the two germline ends. The complete variable domain, with remaining parts taken from reference TRBV25-1 and TRBJ2-6, reads EADIYQTPRYLVIGTGKKITLECSQTMGHDKMYWYQQDPGMELHLIHYSYGVNSTEKGDLSSESTVSRIRTEHFPLTLESARPSHTSQYLCANVMAGANVLTFGAGSRLTVL.

This sequence joins TRBV5-1 and TRBJ2-2; 7 nucleotides align to TRBD2. Germline lookup yields CDR1 SGHRS and CDR2 YFSETQ. The V gene end was trimmed by 0 bases and the J gene end by 4 bases; junction bases not matched to a gene: 9. This CDR3 has 17 residues. The DNA of the CDR3 is TGCGCCAGCAGCTTGGATGTAGCGGGCCATTTCACCGGGGAGCTGTTTTTT. Protein product: CASSLDVAGHFTGELFF.

A few counts support this clonotype. The CDR3 sequence: CASSPGLHGGNEQFF. The CDR3, as DNA: TGTGCCAGCAGCCCTGGCCTGCATGGGGGGAATGAGCAGTTCTTC. This chain links TRBV7-8 with TRBJ2-1, with D tentatively TRBD2 (6 bases). CDR1 and CDR2 from the germline V gene are SGHVS and FQNEAQ. Between the trimmed V and J ends, which lost 5 bases and 7 bases, there was a span of 18 bases. The CDR3 consists of 15 residues.

This clonotype was seen once. A much larger clone lies a single base off, so this may be a read error. The CDR3 region is CASRIGGNTGELFF. For the CDR3, the DNA is TGTGCCAGCAGGATCGGGGGGAACACCGGGGAGCTGTTTTTT. The chain uses TRBV28 and TRBJ2-2; D possibly corresponds to TRBD2 (6 bases). Trimming removed 6 bases at V and 1 base at J, with 9 bases between. From germline, CDR1 is MDHEN and CDR2 SYDVKM. CDR3 size: 14 residues.

The chain recombines TRBV19 with TRBJ2-3; possible D gene TRBD2, 7 bases. V was pared by 6 bases and J by 1 base, with 20 bases between. This CDR3 region has 17 residues. Per the germline V gene, CDR1 is LNHDA and CDR2 is SQIVND (reference sequence). Here the CDR3 DNA reads TGTGCCAGTAGGCGTACGGGGGGCGGAGGGGGCACAGATACGCAGTATTTT. Its protein product is CASRRTGGGGGTDTQYF.

The chain links TRBV11-2 to TRBJ1-3, with D possibly being TRBD1 (6 bases). In germline, CDR1 is SGHAT, CDR2 FQNNGV. The CDR3 length is 14 residues. V was trimmed by 5 bases and J by 7 bases, leaving 15 bases between them. The CDR3 DNA sequence: TGTGCCAGCAGCATCAGGGGAAATCGGAACACCATATATTTT. It codes for CASSIRGNRNTIYF.

The rearrangement links TRBV7-2 to TRBJ2-3; a possible D gene is TRBD1 (5 bases). This CDR3 is 14 amino acids long. The V gene lost 2 bases and the J gene lost 11 bases, with 17 bases spanning the gap. Germline V gene lookup returns CDR1 SGHTA and CDR2 FQGNSA. The CDR3: CASSLSASGAWQYF. The CDR3 DNA sequence: TGTGCCAGCAGCTTATCGGCTAGTGGGGCCTGGCAGTATTTT.

This clonotype has more than one count but fewer than ten. The J gene is TRBJ2-5, the V gene TRBV10-3; perhaps TRBD1 as D (5 bases). The V gene's germline CDR1 is ENHRY and CDR2 SYGVKD. V lost 6 bases and J lost 5, with 16 bases in between. The CDR3 is 14 amino acids. The CDR3 sequence: CAIRGALLGETQYF. In DNA form, the CDR3 reads TGTGCCATCAGAGGGGCGCTCTTGGGGGAGACCCAGTACTTC.

V and J are TRBV20-1 and TRBJ1-5, with 11 bases fitting TRBD1. Trimming at V came to 1 base and at J to 1 base, leaving 9 bases not matched to a gene. The CDR3 is made up of 18 amino acids. Looked up from germline, CDR1 is DFQATT and CDR2 is SNEGSKA (reference sequence). The CDR3 sequence: CSARAGTGGQASNQPQHF. Here the CDR3 DNA reads TGCAGTGCTAGAGCAGGGACAGGGGGACAAGCGAGCAATCAGCCCCAGCATTTT.

This clonotype was counted between two and nine times. The rearrangement links TRBV2 to TRBJ1-1; no clear D. V gave up 7 bases and J gave up 0 bases, with 21 bases separating them. Germline V gene data show CDR1 as SNHLY and CDR2 as FYNNEI. The CDR3 spans 17 residues. The CDR3 nucleotides read TGTGCCAGCACCCTAGACGGAACGGCCGGTCTGAACACTGAAGCTTTCTTT. Amino acid sequence: CASTLDGTAGLNTEAFF. Full variable domain (missing parts from reference TRBV2 and TRBJ1-1): EPEVTQTPSHQVTQMGQEVILRCVPISNHLYFYWYRQILGQKVEFLVSFYNNEISEKSEIFDDQFSVERPDGSNFTLKIRSTKLEDSAMYFCASTLDGTAGLNTEAFFGQGTRLTVV.

This clonotype was picked up many times. The chain joins TRBV7-6 to TRBJ2-2; 8 nucleotides line up with TRBD2. Germline-derived CDR1 and CDR2 are SGHVS and FNYEAQ. The V segment lost 7 bases and the J segment 3 bases; nucleotides outside the gene matches: 4. The CDR3 contains 14 residues. DNA of the CDR3: TGTGCCAGCACCGCCGGGGGGGACACCGGGGAGCTGTTTTTT. Amino acids: CASTAGGDTGELFF.

This chain uses TRBV12-3 or TRBV12-4 with TRBJ2-7; D could derive from TRBD1 or TRBD2 (6 bases each). With 5 bases removed from V and 6 bases from J, the gap between germline ends came to 17 bases. This CDR3 comprises 14 residues. The chain's CDR3 is CASSILQGLGEQYF. CDR3 sequence (DNA): TGTGCCAGCAGTATACTACAGGGACTGGGCGAGCAGTACTTC.

The V call is TRBV28, the J call TRBJ1-5; 7 positions agree with TRBD1. V lost 9 bases, J lost 0 bases, and 5 bases stayed unmatched. The CDR3 has 14 residues. Per germline, CDR1 MDHEN and CDR2 SYDVKM. In DNA, the CDR3 is TGTGCCAGTGGGGGACAGTATAGCAATCAGCCCCAGCATTTT. Translation gives CASGGQYSNQPQHF.

The chain is built from TRBV7-2 and TRBJ2-5; 7 nucleotides agree with TRBD2. Germline V gene sequence: CDR1 SGHTA, CDR2 FQGNSA. This CDR3 region has 15 residues. J gave up 3 bases and V 4 bases, and 8 bases lay outside the gene matches. CDR3 bases: TGTGCCAGCAGCTCTCCCGGGGAGGGGAAAGAGACCCAGTACTTC. Translated, it gives CASSSPGEGKETQYF.